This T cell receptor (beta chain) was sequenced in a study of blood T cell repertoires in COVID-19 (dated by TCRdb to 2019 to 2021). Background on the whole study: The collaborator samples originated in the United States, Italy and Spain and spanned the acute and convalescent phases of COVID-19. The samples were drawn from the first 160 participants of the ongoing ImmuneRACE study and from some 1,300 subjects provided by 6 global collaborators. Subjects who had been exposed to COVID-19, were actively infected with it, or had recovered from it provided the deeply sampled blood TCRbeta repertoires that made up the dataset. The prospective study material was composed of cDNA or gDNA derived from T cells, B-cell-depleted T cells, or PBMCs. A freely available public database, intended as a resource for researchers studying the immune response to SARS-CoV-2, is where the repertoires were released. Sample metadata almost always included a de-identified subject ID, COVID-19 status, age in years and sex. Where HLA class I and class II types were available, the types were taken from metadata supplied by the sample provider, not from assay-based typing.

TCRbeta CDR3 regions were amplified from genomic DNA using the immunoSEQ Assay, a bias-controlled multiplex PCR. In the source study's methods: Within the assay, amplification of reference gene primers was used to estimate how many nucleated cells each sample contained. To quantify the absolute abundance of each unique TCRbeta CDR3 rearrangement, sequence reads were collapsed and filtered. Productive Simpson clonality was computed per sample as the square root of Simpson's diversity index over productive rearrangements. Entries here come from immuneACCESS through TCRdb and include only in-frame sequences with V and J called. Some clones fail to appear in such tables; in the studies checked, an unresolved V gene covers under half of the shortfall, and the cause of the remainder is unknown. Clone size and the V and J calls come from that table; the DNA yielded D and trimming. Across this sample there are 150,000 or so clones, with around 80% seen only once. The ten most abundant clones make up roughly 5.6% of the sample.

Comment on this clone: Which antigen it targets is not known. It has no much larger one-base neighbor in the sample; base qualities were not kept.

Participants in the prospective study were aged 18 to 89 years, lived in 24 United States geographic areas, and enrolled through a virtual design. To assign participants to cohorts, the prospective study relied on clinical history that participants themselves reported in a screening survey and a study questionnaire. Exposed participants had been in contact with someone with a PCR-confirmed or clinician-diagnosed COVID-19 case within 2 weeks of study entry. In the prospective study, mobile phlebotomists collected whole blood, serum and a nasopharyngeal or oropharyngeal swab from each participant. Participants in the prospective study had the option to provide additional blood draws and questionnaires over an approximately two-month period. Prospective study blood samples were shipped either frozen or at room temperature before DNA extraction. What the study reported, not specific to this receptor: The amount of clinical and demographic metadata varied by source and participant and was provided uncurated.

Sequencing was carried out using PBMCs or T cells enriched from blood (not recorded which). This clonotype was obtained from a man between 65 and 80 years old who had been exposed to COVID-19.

The DNA sequence is given as TGCGCCAGCAGCTTGGTTGCGGGGGGCACCAACAATGAGCAGTTCTTC. It codes for CASSLVAGGTNNEQFF. The sequence links TRBV5-1 to TRBJ2-1, and 8 bases in between align with TRBD2. The CDR3 starts with the cysteine, ends with the phenylalanine, and has 16 residues. This entry keeps only the CDR3 DNA: 48 bases, framed from base 1. Based on the germline V gene, the CDR1 and CDR2 sequences are SGHRS and YFSETQ. The germline V end is reduced by 0 bases and the J end by 5 bases; junction bases left unmatched: 7. Reference TRBV5-1 and TRBJ2-1 proteins supply the regions before and after the CDR3; the full variable domain is: KAGVTQTPRYLIKTRGQQVTLSCSPISGHRSVSWYQQTPGQGLQFLFEYFSETQRNKGNFPGRFSGRQFSNSRSEMNVSTLELGDSALYLCASSLVAGGTNNEQFFGPGTRLTVL.